The present TCR beta chain was sequenced within a study of T cell changes during pregnancy in multiple sclerosis (dated by TCRdb to the late 2010s). For the study in its entirety: In women with multiple sclerosis, the researchers looked at how the T cell repertoire shifted as pregnancy progressed.

The germline V gene specifies MNHEY as CDR1 and SVGAGI as CDR2. V is clipped by 0 bases and J by 6 bases, and the sequence between their germline boundaries is 8 bases long. Including the terminal cysteine and phenylalanine, the CDR3 comprises 14 residues. The retained sequence is limited to the CDR3, 42 bases, with the frame set at the first base. On this clone: Its cognate antigen has yet to be identified. Within one base of it there is no much larger clone, and no base qualities were kept.

Library preparation used the immunoSEQ multiplex PCR assay. Imported from immuneACCESS, the table was reduced by TCRdb to in-frame sequences with V and J called. These copies leave out some clones; in studies compared against another copy, an unresolved V gene accounts for under half, and the cause of the remainder is not known. The sample has more than 70,000 clones on record, approximately 90% of them singletons. 0.9% to 0.95% of the sample lies in the top ten. The chain is assembled from TRBV6-5 and TRBJ1-4, with TRBD1 tentatively as D gene (6 bases match). The receptor was derived from a female donor with multiple sclerosis, enrolled in a pregnancy study. The sequencing here drew on peripheral blood, taken before pregnancy. The DNA is as follows: TGTGCCAGCAGTTACTCCCAGGGGTATGAAAAACTGTTTTTT. Its protein product is CASSYSQGYEKLFF.